The sequence of this TCR beta chain was determined in a study of shared clonotypes between healthy human individuals. Study results and limitations: Clonotype sharing among donors was expected to depend on sequencing depth.

The repertoire was sequenced with immunoSEQ multiplex PCR; TCRdb's copy has only in-frame clones and lacks some. The sample yields 2 million to 3 million clones, 93% seen once. The CDR3 runs to 16 residues. Concerning this clone itself: The antigen is not known.

The genes are TRBV21-1 and TRBJ2-5; the table gives TRBD2 as D, unverified against the DNA. TRBV21-1 is marked as a pseudogene. This receptor was identified in a man younger than 30 in good health. Some clones in this sample may be carry-over from other donors' samples. The sequencing input was naive CD4+ T cells from PBMCs. Described subset: CD45RA+ positively selected. The CDR3 here is CASSNGLAGGQETQYF. The CDR3 DNA reads as TGTGCCAGCAGCAATGGGCTAGCGGGAGGGCAAGAGACCCAGTACTTC.